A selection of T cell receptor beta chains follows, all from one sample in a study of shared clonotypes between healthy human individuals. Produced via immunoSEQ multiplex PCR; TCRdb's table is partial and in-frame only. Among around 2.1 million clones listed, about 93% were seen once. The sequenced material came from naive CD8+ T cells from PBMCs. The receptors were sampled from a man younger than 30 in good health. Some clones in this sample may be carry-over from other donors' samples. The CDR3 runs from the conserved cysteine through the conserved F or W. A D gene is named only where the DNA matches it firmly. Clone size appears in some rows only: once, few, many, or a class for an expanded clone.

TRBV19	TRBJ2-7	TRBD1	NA	TGTGCCAGTAGTCCTTGGGACAGCCGCTACGAGCAGTACTTC	CASSPWDSRYEQYF
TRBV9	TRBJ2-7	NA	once	TGTGCCAGCAGCGCCGGGACCAACTACGAGCAGTACTTC	CASSAGTNYEQYF
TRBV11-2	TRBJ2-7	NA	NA	TGTGCCAGCAGCTTAGGTGCAGGGTCGCTGTACTACGAGCAGTACTTC	CASSLGAGSLYYEQYF
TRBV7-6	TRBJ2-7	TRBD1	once	TGTGCCAGCAGTCTTGACAGGGTCTACGAGCAGTACTTC	CASSLDRVYEQYF
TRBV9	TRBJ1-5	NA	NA	TGTGCCAGCAGCGTAAGGGACAGCAATCAGCCCCAGCATTTT	CASSVRDSNQPQHF
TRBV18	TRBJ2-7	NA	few	TGTGCCAGCTCACCAGGGGGGACCTACGAGCAGTACTTC	CASSPGGTYEQYF
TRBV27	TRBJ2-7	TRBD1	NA	TGTGCCAGCAGTCCCGGGACAGGGCTAACTACCTACGAGCAGTACTTC	CASSPGTGLTTYEQYF
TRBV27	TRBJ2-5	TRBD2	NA	TGTGCCAGCCGCCCTGCGGGGGAGGGTCAGACCCAGTACTTC	CASRPAGEGQTQYF
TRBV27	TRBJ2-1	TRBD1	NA	TGTGCCAGCAGTTTTACAGGGGCTGAGCAGTTCTTC	CASSFTGAEQFF
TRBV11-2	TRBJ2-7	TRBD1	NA	TGTGCCAGCAGCTTAGCTGAGGTACCGGGACAGGGGTTCGAGCAGTACTTC	CASSLAEVPGQGFEQYF
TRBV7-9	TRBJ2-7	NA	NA	TGTGCCAGCAGCTTAGAATCGACAGCTTCCCCAAGGGAGCAGTACTTC	CASSLESTASPREQYF
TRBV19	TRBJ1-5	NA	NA	TGTGCCACCAGACAGGCATCAGGCCAGCCCCAGCATTTT	CATRQASGQPQHF
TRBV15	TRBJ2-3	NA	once	TGTGCCACCAGCAGAGGGGGTGCGGCAGATACGCAGTATTTT	CATSRGGAADTQYF
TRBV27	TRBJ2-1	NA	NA	TGTGCCAGCAGTTTATCGGGAGGTGAGCAGTTCTTC	CASSLSGGEQFF
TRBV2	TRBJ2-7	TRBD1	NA	TGTGCCAGCATAACCGGGACAGGGGTCTACGAGCAGTACTTC	CASITGTGVYEQYF
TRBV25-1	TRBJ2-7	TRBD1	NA	TGTGCCAGCAGTGGATGGGACAGGGGCTACGAGCAGTACTTC	CASSGWDRGYEQYF
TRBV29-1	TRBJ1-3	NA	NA	TGCAGCGCCCGGGGGTCTGGAAACACCATATATTTT	CSARGSGNTIYF
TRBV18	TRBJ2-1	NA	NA	TGTGCCAGCTCACCGGGTAGGCAGGAGCAGTTCTTC	CASSPGRQEQFF
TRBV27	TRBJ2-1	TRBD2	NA	TGTGCCAGCACCCGGGTAGCGGGAGACAATGAGCAGTTCTTC	CASTRVAGDNEQFF
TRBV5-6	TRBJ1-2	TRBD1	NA	TGTGCCAGCAGCAAAGGGGGACAGGACTATGGCTACACCTTC	CASSKGGQDYGYTF
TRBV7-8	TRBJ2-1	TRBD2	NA	TGTGCCAGCAGCCTACTAGCGGGAGTTGGGAATGAGCAGTTCTTC	CASSLLAGVGNEQFF
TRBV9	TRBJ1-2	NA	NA	TGTGCCAGCAGCGTAGGACACTCCCCCAAGGGCGCTAACTATGGCTACACCTTC	CASSVGHSPKGANYGYTF
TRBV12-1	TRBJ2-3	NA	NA	TGTGCCAGCAGCTATGGGACTGTGAAATGGGATACGCAGTATTTT	CASSYGTVKWDTQYF
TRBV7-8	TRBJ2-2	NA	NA	TGTGCCAGCAGCTCTCTAGACTCGAACACCGGGGAGCTGTTTTTT	CASSSLDSNTGELFF
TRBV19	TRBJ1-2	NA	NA	TGTGCCAGTCTTGGGGGGGGTGATGGCTACACCTTC	CASLGGGDGYTF
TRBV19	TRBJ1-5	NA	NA	TGTGCCAGTAGTAAAGATACCACAGGGCTGAGGCAGCCCCAGCATTTT	CASSKDTTGLRQPQHF
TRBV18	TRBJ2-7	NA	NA	TGTGCCAGCTCACCGGGACTGTACTACGAGCAGTACTTC	CASSPGLYYEQYF
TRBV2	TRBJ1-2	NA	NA	TGTGCCAGCGGCGAGGGGGGAGACTATGGCTACACCTTC	CASGEGGDYGYTF
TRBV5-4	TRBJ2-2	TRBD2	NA	TGTGCCAGCAGCCCGTCACTAGCGCCAAACACCGGGGAGCTGTTTTTT	CASSPSLAPNTGELFF
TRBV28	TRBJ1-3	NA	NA	TGTGCCAGCCAGCCCGCGGTGGGGGGAAAGAGTGGGGGAAACACCATATATTTT	CASQPAVGGKSGGNTIYF
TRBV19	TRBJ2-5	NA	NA	TGTGCCAGTAGCGGGTACGAGGGGGAGACCCAGTACTTC	CASSGYEGETQYF
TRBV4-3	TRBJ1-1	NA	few	TGCGCCAGCAGCCCCACAGTGAACACTGAAGCTTTCTTT	CASSPTVNTEAFF
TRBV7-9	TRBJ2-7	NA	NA	TGTGCCAGCAGCTTTGACGGGGGGCAGGTCTACGAGCAGTACTTC	CASSFDGGQVYEQYF
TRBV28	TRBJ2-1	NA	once	TGTGCCAGCAGGGGGGGCGGGCCCAATGAGCAGTTCTTC	CASRGGGPNEQFF
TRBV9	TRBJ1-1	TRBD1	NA	TGTGCCAGCAGCGCGAACCACAGGGGCACTGAAGCTTTCTTT	CASSANHRGTEAFF
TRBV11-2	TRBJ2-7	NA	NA	TGTGCCAGCAGCTTGGGACTGTTGGATTACGAGCAGTACTTC	CASSLGLLDYEQYF
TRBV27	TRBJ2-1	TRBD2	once	TGTGCCAGCAGTCCCCTGGGGGAGGGCAATGAGCAGTTCTTC	CASSPLGEGNEQFF
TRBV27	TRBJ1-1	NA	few	TGTGCCAGCTGGCTACACGGGGGTGAAGCTTTCTTT	CASWLHGGEAFF
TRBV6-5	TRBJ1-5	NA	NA	TGTGCCAGCAGCCCGATTTATAGCAATCAGCCCCAGCATTTT	CASSPIYSNQPQHF
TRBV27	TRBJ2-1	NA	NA	TGTGCCAGCAGTTTATACTCCTACAATGAGCAGTTCTTC	CASSLYSYNEQFF
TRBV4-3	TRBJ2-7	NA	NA	TGCGCCAGCAGCCAATCCACAGGAAACCCCTACGAGCAGTACTTC	CASSQSTGNPYEQYF
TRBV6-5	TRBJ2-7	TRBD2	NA	TGTGCCAGCAACCCGGGACTAGGGCCTTACGAGCAGTACTTC	CASNPGLGPYEQYF
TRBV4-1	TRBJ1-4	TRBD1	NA	TGCGCCAGCAGCACCCACAGGGGAGCTACAACTAATGAAAAACTGTTTTTT	CASSTHRGATTNEKLFF
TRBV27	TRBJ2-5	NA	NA	TGTGCCAGCAGTCCCGCCTCGGGGGAGGTCGGGAAGACCCAGTACTTC	CASSPASGEVGKTQYF
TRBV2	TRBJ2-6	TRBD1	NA	TGTGCCAGCAGATTCTCCGGGACAGGGGCTGGGGCCAACGTCCTGACTTTC	CASRFSGTGAGANVLTF
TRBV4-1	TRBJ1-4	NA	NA	TGCGCCAGCAGCCCCTACCACGCGGGACCAACTAATGAAAAACTGTTTTTT	CASSPYHAGPTNEKLFF
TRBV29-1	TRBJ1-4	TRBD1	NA	TGCAGCGTTGAATGGAAGGCAGGGGGCCGTTCGAATGAAAAACTGTTTTTT	CSVEWKAGGRSNEKLFF
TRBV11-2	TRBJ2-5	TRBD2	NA	TGTGCCAGCAGCTTAGACCTTAGCGGGGGAGAAGAGACCCAGTACTTC	CASSLDLSGGEETQYF
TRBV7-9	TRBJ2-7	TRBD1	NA	TGTGCCAGCAGCTTACCATCGACAGGGTTCTCCTACGAGCAGTACTTC	CASSLPSTGFSYEQYF
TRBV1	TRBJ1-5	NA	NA	TGCACCAGCAGCCAAGATCTTATGAGGTCGGTTAGCAATCAGCCCCAGCATTTT	CTSSQDLMRSVSNQPQHF
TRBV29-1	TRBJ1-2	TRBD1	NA	TGCAGCGTCCTAACCACGGGACAGAACAACTATGGCTACACCTTC	CSVLTTGQNNYGYTF
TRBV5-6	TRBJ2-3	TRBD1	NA	TGTGCCAGCAGACCGACAGGGGACACAGATACGCAGTATTTT	CASRPTGDTDTQYF
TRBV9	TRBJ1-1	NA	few	TGTGCCAGCAGCACAGGAGACATGGTGAACACTGAAGCTTTCTTT	CASSTGDMVNTEAFF
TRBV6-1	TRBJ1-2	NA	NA	TGTGCCAGCAGTGAAGAAATGACGACCTACTATGGCTACACCTTC	CASSEEMTTYYGYTF
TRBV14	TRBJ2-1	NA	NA	TGTGCCAGCAGCTTACTATCGAATGAGCAGTTCTTC	CASSLLSNEQFF
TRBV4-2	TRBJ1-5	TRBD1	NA	TGTGCCAGCAGCGGCAGGGGGCTGGAACAGCCCCAGCATTTT	CASSGRGLEQPQHF
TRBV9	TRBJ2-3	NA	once	TGTGCCAGCAGCGCCGGGGAACAGGTTTCCACAGATACGCAGTATTTT	CASSAGEQVSTDTQYF
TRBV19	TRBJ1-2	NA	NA	TGTGCCACCGTCGGGGGTTTACGACCCAGCTATGGCTACACCTTC	CATVGGLRPSYGYTF